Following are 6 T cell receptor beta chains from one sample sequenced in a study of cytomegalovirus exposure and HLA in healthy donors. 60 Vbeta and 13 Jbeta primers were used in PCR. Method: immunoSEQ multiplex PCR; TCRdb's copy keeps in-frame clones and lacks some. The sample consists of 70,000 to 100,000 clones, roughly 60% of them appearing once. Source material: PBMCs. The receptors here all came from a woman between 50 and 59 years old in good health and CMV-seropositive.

The CDR3 region is CAWSSFAGELFF. CDR3 nucleotides: TGTGCCTGGAGTAGTTTCGCGGGGGAGCTGTTTTTT. The V call is TRBV30, the J call TRBJ2-2; D call uncertain. The V gene lost 2 bases and the J gene lost 8 bases, with 9 bases spanning the gap. Germline V gene lookup returns CDR1 GTSNPN and CDR2 SVGIG (reference sequence). The CDR3 covers 12 residues.

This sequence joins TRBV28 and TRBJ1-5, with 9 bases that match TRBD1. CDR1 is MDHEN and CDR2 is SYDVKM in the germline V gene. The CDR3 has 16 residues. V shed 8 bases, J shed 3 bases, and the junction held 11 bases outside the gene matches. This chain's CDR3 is CASVRPGTGINQPQHF. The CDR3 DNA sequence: TGTGCCAGCGTACGTCCCGGGACAGGGATCAATCAGCCCCAGCATTTT.

CDR3 in amino acids: CASSYGQGAAYGYTF. The CDR3 region has the DNA TGTGCCAGCAGCTACGGACAGGGGGCGGCCTATGGCTACACCTTC. The chain has TRBV11-2 and TRBJ1-2, with 11 bases that match TRBD1. This CDR3 has 15 residues. CDR1 and CDR2 from the germline V gene are SGHAT and FQNNGV. The V gene end was trimmed by 4 bases and the J gene end by 4 bases; junction bases not matched to a gene: 5.

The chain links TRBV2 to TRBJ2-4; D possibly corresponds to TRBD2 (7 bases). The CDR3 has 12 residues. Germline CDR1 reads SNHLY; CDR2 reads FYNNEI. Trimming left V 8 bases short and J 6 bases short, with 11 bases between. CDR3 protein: CASGGGLNIQYF. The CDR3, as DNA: TGTGCCAGCGGGGGGGGGCTAAACATTCAGTACTTC.

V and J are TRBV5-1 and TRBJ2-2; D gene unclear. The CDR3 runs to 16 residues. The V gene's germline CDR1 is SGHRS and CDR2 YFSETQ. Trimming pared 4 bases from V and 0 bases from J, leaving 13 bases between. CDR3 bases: TGCGCCAGCAGCCCTTTCTTAGCTCCGAACACCGGGGAGCTGTTTTTT. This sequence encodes CASSPFLAPNTGELFF. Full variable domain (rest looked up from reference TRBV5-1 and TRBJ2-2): KAGVTQTPRYLIKTRGQQVTLSCSPISGHRSVSWYQQTPGQGLQFLFEYFSETQRNKGNFPGRFSGRQFSNSRSEMNVSTLELGDSALYLCASSPFLAPNTGELFFGEGSRLTVL.

The CDR3 DNA reads as TGTGCCAGCAGCCAAGTGACTTTGAGGGATGAGCAGTTCTTC. Translating it yields CASSQVTLRDEQFF. This chain joins TRBV14 and TRBJ2-1; possibly TRBD2 for D (5 bases). V gave up 1 base and J gave up 8 bases, with 12 bases separating them. This CDR3 region has 14 residues. Germline-derived CDR1 and CDR2 are SGHDN and FVKESK.